This T cell receptor (beta chain) derives from a study of shared clonotypes between healthy human individuals. Study at large: CD4 naive cells filled three plates per donor, CD4 memory three, CD8 naive two and CD8 memory one. Points from the study as a whole: Four donors shared about 4.5% of their naive CD4 clonotypes. The genetic and exposure-history diversity represented was limited by few donors. Memory subsets generally showed smaller estimated richness than naive subsets did.

A word on this clone: Antigen: not known.

This CDR3 comprises 13 residues. From germline, CDR1 is SEHNR and CDR2 FQNEAQ (reference sequence). Trimming left V 3 bases short and J 10 bases short, with 15 bases between. The protocol was immunoSEQ multiplex PCR, while the TCRdb copy is restricted to in-frame clones and leaves out a portion. This table holds a few million clones, 85% to 95% found once. The chain combines TRBV7-9 with TRBJ1-1, with D tentatively TRBD1 (6 bases). The specimen was naive CD4+ T cells from PBMCs. Noted subset: CD45RA+ positively selected. The sequence was obtained from a man aged 18-30 years in good health. Some clones in this sample may be carry-over from other donors' samples. The CDR3 nucleotides read TGTGCCAGCAGCTTGGACAGACCACCCGGAGCTTTCTTT. It specifies CASSLDRPPGAFF. Together with reference TRBV7-9 and TRBJ1-1, the CDR3 gives the full variable domain: DTGVSQNPRHKITKRGQNVTFRCDPISEHNRLYWYRQTLGQGPEFLTYFQNEAQLEKSRLLSDRFSAERPKGSFSTLEIQRTEQGDSAMYLCASSLDRPPGAFFGQGTRLTVV.